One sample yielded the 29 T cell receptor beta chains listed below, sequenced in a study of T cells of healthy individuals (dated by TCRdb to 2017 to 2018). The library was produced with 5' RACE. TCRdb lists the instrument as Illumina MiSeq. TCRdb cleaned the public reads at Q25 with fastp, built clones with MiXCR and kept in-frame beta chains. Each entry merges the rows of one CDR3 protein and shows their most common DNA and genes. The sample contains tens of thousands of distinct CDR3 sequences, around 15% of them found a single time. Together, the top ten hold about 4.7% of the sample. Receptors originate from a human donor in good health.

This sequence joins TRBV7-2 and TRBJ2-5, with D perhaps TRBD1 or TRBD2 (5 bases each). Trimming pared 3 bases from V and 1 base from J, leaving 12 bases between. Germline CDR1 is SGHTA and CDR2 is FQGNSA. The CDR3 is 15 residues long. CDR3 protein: CASSLYGTGQETQYF. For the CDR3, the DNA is TGTGCCAGCAGCTTGTACGGGACGGGCCAAGAGACCCAGTACTTC.

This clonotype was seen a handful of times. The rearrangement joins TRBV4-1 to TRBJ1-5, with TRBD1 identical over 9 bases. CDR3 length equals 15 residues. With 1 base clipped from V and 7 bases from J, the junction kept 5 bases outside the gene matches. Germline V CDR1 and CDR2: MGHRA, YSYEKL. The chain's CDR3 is CASSQVPGQGQPQHF. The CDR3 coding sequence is TGCGCCAGCAGCCAAGTACCGGGACAGGGACAGCCCCAGCATTTT.

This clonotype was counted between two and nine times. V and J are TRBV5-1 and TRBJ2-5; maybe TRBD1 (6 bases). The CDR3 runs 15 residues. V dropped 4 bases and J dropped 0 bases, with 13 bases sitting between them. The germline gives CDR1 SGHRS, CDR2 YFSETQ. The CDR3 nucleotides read TGCGCCAGCAGCACCCTACAGGGCCACCAAGAGACCCAGTACTTC. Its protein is CASSTLQGHQETQYF.

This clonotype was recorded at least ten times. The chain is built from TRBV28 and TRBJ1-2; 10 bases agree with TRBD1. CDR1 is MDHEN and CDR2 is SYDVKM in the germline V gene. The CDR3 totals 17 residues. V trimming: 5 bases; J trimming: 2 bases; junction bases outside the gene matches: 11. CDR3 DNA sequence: TGTGCCAGCAGTCTGCGAACCGTGACAGGGGGCAACTATGGCTACACCTTC. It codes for CASSLRTVTGGNYGYTF.

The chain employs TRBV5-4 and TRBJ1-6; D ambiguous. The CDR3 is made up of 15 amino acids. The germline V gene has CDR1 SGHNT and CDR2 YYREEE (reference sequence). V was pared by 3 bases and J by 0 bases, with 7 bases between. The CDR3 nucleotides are TGTGCCAGCAGCTGGGAGAGCTCCTATAATTCACCCCTCCACTTT. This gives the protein CASSWESSYNSPLHF. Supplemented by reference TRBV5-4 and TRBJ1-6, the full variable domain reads ETGVTQSPTHLIKTRGQQVTLRCSSQSGHNTVSWYQQALGQGPQFIFQYYREEENGRGNFPPRFSGLQFPNYSSELNVNALELDDSALYLCASSWESSYNSPLHFGNGTRLTVT.

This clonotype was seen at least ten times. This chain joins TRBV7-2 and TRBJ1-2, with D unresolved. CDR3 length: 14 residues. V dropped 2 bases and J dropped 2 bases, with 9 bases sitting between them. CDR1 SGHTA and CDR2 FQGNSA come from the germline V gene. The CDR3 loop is CASSLTPGNYGYTF. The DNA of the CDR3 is TGTGCCAGCAGCTTAACCCCGGGGAACTATGGCTACACCTTC. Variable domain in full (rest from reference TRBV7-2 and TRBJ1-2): GAGVSQSPSNKVTEKGKDVELRCDPISGHTALYWYRQSLGQGLEFLIYFQGNSAPDKSGLPSDRFSAERTGGSVSTLTIQRTQQEDSAVYLCASSLTPGNYGYTFGSGTRLTVV.

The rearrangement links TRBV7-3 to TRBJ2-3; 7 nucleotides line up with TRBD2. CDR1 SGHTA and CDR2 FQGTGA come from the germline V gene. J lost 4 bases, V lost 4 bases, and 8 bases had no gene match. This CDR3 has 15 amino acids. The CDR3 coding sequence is TGTGCCAGCAGCTACCGGACTAGTGGGGCAGATACGCAGTATTTT. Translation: CASSYRTSGADTQYF. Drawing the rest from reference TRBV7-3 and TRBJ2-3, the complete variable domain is GAGVSQTPSNKVTEKGKYVELRCDPISGHTALYWYRQSLGQGPEFLIYFQGTGAADDSGLPNDRFFAVRPEGSVSTLKIQRTERGDSAVYLCASSYRTSGADTQYFGPGTRLTVL.

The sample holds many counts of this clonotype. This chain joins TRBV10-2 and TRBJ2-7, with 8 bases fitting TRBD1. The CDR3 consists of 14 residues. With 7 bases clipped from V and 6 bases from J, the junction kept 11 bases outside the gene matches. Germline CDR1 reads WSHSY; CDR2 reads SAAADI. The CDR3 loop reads CASKVWDRSSEQYF. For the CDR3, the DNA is TGCGCCAGCAAGGTGTGGGACAGGTCCAGCGAGCAGTACTTC.

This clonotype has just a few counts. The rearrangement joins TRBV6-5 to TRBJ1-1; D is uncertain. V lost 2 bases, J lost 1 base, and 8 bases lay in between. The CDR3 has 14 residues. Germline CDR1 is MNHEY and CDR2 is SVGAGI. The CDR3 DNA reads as TGTGCCAGCAGTTACCGGTTAGCGAACACTGAAGCTTTCTTT. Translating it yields CASSYRLANTEAFF.

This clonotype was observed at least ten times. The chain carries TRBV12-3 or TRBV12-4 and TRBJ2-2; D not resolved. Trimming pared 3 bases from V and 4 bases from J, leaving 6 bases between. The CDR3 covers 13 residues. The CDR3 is CASSFQGTGELFF. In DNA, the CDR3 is TGTGCCAGCAGTTTCCAAGGCACCGGGGAGCTGTTTTTT.

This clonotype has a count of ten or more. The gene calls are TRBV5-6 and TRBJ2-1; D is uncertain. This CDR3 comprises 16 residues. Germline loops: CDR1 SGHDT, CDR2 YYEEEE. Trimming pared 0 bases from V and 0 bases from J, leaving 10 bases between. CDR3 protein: CASSLATRSSYNEQFF. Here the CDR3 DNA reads TGTGCCAGCAGCTTGGCCACTCGCAGCTCCTACAATGAGCAGTTCTTC.

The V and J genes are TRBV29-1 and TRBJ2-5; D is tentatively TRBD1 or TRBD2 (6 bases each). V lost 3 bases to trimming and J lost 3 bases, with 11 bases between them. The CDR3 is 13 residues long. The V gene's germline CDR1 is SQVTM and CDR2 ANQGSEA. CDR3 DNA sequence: TGCAGCGTTGATGGGGGGCGGGAAGAGACCCAGTACTTC. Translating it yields CSVDGGREETQYF.

The CDR3: CASWGAGTDTQYF. The CDR3 nucleotides are TGTGCCAGCTGGGGGGCCGGAACAGATACGCAGTATTTT. V is TRBV28 and J is TRBJ2-3; the D call may be TRBD1 or TRBD2 (6 bases each). V gave up 8 bases and J gave up 3 bases, with 12 bases separating them. CDR3 length: 13 amino acids. Germline V gene sequence: CDR1 MDHEN, CDR2 SYDVKM.

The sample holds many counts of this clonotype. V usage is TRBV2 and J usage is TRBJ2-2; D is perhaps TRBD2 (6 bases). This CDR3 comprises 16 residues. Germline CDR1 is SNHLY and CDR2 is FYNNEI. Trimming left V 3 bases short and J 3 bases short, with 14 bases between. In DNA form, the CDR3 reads TGTGCCAGCAGTGAGCATCGGGGGTTGGACACCGGGGAGCTGTTTTTT. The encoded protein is CASSEHRGLDTGELFF. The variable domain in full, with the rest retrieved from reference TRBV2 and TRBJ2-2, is EPEVTQTPSHQVTQMGQEVILRCVPISNHLYFYWYRQILGQKVEFLVSFYNNEISEKSEIFDDQFSVERPDGSNFTLKIRSTKLEDSAMYFCASSEHRGLDTGELFFGEGSRLTVL.

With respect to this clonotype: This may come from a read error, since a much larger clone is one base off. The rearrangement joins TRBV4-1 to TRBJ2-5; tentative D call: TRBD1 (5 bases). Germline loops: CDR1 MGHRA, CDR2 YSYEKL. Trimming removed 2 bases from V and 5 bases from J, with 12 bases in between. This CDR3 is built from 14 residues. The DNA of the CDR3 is TGCGCCAGCAGCCAATTCCATAGGGGCGAGACCCAGTACTTC. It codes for CASSQFHRGETQYF.

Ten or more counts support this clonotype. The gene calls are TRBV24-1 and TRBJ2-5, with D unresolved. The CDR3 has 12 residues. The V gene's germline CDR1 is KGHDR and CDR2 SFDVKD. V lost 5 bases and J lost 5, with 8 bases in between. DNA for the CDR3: TGTGCCACCAGTGGCGAGTTGGAGACCCAGTACTTC. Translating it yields CATSGELETQYF.

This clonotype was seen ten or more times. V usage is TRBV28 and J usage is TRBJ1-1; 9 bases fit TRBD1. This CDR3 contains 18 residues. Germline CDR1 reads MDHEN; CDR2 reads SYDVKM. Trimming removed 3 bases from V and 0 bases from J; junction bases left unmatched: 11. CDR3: CASSFMSQGALLNTEAFF. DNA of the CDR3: TGTGCCAGCAGTTTCATGTCACAGGGGGCCCTGCTGAACACTGAAGCTTTCTTT.

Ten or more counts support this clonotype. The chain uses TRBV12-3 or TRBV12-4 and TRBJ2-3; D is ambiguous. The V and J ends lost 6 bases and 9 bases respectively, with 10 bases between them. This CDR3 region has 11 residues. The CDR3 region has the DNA TGTGCCAGCAGCCTCGCGGACACGCAGTATTTT. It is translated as CASSLADTQYF.

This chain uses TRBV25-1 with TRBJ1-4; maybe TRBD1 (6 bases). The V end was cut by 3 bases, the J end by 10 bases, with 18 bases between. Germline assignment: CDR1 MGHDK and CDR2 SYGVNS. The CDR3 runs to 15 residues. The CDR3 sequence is CASSDSGGHGGKLFF. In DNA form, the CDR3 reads TGTGCCAGCAGTGATTCCGGGGGGCATGGCGGAAAACTGTTTTTT.

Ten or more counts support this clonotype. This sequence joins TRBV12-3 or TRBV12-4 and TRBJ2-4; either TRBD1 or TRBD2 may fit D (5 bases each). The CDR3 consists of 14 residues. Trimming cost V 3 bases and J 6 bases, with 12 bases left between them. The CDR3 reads CASSLGDLTNIQYF. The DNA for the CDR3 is TGTGCCAGCAGTTTGGGGGACCTAACAAACATTCAGTACTTC.

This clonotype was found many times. CDR3 DNA: TGTGCCAGCAGCTTGGAGACAGTCTACAATGAGCAGTTCTTC. Its translation: CASSLETVYNEQFF. The chain recombines TRBV7-9 with TRBJ2-1; a possible D gene is TRBD1 (5 bases). Germline CDR1 SEHNR, CDR2 FQNEAQ (reference sequence). V was clipped by 3 bases and J by 3 bases, with 9 bases between them. The CDR3 totals 14 residues.

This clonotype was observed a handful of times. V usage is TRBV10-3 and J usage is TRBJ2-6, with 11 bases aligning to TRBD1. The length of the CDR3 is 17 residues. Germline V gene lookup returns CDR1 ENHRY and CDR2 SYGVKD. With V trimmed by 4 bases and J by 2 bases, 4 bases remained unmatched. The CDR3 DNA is TGTGCCATCAGTGCCGGACAGGGGGCAGCTGGGGCCAACGTCCTGACTTTC. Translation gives CAISAGQGAAGANVLTF.

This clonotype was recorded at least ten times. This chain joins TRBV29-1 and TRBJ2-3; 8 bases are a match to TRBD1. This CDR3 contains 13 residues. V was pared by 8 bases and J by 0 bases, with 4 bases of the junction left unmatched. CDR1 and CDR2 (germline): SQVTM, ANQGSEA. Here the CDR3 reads CSRTGTSTDTQYF. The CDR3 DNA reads TGCAGCCGGACAGGGACCAGCACAGATACGCAGTATTTT.

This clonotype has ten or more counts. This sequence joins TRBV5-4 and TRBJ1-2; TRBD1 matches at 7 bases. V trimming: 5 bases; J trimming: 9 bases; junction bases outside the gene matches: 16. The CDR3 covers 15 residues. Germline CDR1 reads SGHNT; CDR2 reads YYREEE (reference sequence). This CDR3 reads CASRIDRVNWASYTF. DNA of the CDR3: TGTGCCAGCAGAATCGACAGGGTAAATTGGGCCAGCTACACCTTC.

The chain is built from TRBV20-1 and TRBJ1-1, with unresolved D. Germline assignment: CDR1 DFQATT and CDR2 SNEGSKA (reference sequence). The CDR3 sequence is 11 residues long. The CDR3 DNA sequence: TGCAGGGCACGGGAGAACACTGAAGCTTTCTTT. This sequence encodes CRARENTEAFF.

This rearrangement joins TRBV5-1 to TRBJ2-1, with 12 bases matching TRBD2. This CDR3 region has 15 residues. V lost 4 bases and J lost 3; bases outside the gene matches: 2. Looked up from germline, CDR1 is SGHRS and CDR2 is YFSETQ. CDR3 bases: TGCGCCAGCAGCCAGACTAGCGGGGGCTACAATGAGCAGTTCTTC. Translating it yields CASSQTSGGYNEQFF.

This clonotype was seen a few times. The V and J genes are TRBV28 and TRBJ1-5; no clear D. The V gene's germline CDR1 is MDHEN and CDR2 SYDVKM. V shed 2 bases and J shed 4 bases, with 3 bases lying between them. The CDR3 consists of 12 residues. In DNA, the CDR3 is TGTGCCAGCAGTTTACAAAATCAGCCCCAGCATTTT. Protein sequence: CASSLQNQPQHF.

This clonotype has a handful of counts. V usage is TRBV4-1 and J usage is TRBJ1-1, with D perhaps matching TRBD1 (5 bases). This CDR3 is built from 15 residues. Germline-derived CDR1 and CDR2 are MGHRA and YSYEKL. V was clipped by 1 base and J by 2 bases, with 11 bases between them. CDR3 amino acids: CASSQVLRDNTEAFF. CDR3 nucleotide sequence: TGCGCCAGCAGCCAAGTTCTCAGGGATAACACTGAAGCTTTCTTT.

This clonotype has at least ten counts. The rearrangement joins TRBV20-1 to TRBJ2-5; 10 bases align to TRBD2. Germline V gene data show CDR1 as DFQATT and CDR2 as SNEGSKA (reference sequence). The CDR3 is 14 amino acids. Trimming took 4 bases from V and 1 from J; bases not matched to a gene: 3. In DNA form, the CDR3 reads TGCAGTGCTACTAGCGGGGGCCTCCAAGAGACCCAGTACTTC. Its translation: CSATSGGLQETQYF.